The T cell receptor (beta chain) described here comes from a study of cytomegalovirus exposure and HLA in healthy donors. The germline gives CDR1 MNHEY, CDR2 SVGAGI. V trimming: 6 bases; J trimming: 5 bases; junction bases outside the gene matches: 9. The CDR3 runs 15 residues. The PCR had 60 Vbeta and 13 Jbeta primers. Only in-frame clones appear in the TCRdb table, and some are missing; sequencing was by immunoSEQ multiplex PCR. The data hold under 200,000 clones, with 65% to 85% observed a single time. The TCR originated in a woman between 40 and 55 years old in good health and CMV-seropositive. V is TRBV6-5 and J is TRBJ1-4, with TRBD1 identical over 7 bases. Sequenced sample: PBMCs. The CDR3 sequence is CASSRNRGWNEKLFF. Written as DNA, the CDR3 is TGTGCCAGCAGCCGCAACAGGGGCTGGAATGAAAAACTGTTTTTT.